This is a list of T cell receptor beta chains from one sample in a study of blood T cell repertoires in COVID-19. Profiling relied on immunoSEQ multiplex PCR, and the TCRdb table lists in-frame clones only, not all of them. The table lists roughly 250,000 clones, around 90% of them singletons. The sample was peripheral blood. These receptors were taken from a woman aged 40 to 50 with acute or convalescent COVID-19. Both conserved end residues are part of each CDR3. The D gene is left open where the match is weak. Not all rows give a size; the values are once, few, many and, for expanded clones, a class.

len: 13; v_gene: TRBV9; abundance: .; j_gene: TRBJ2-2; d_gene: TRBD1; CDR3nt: TGTGCCAGCAGCACAGGGGGGTTTCGGGAGCTGTTTTTT; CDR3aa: CASSTGGFRELFF
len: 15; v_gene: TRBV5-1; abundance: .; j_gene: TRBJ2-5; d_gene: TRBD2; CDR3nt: TGCGCCAGCAGCGAGTTTGGGACTAGAGAAGAGACCCAGTACTTC; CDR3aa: CASSEFGTREETQYF
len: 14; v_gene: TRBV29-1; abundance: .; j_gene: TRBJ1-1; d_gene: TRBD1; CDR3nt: TGCAGCGTTAACCAGGGGGCGAGGGACACTGAAGCTTTCTTT; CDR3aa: CSVNQGARDTEAFF
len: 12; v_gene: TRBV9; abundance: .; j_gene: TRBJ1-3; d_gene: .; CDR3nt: TGTGCCAGCAGCGGCGGGGGTGACACCATATATTTT; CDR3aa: CASSGGGDTIYF
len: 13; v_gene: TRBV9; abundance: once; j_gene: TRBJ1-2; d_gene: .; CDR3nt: TGTGCCAGCAGCCACAGCGCGGGCTATGGCTACACCTTC; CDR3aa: CASSHSAGYGYTF
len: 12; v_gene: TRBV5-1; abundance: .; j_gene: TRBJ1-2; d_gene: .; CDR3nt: TGCGCCAGCAGCTTGGGGCTGCATGGCTACACCTTC; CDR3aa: CASSLGLHGYTF
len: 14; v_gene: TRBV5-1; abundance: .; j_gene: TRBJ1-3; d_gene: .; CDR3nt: TGCGCCAGCAGCTTGGCAGGGTACGGAAACACCATATATTTT; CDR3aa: CASSLAGYGNTIYF
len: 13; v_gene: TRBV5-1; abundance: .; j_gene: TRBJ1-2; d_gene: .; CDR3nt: TGCGCCAGCAGCTTGGACAGCAACTATGGCTACACCTTC; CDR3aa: CASSLDSNYGYTF
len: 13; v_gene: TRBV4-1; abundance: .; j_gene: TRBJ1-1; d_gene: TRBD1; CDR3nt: TGCGCCAGCAGCCAAGAAGACAGGGGGCAGGCTTTCTTT; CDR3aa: CASSQEDRGQAFF
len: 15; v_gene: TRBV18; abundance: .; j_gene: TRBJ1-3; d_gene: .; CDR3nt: TGTGCCAGCTCACCCGCACAGCTCTCTGGAAACACCATATATTTT; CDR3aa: CASSPAQLSGNTIYF
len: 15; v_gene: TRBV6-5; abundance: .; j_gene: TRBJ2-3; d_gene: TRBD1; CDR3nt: TGTGCCACCAATACCGGGACAGGGGCCTCAGATACGCAGTATTTT; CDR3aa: CATNTGTGASDTQYF
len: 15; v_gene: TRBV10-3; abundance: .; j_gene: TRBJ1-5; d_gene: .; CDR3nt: TGTGCCATCAGTGAAGGTGGAGGGGGCAATCAGCCCCAGCATTTT; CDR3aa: CAISEGGGGNQPQHF
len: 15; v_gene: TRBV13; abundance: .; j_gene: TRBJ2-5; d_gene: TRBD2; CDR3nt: TGTGCCAGCAGCTTAAGGGCTAGCGGGGAGGAGACCCAGTACTTC; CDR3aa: CASSLRASGEETQYF
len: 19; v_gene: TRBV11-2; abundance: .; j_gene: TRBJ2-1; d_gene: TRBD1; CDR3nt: TGTGCCAGCAGCTTAATTCAGGGAGTAGGGGACAGTATCTACAATGAGCAGTTCTTC; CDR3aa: CASSLIQGVGDSIYNEQFF
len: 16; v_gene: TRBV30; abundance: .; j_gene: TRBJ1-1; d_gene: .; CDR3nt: TGTGCCTGGAGTGTGCCCCGGACACTTTTGAACACTGAAGCTTTCTTT; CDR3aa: CAWSVPRTLLNTEAFF
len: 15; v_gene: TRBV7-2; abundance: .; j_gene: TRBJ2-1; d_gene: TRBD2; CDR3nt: TGTGCCAGCAGCTACGGACTAGCGGGATACAATGAGCAGTTCTTC; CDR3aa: CASSYGLAGYNEQFF
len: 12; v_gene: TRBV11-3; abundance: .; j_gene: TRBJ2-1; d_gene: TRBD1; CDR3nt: TGTGCCAGCAGCTCCGGACAGGGAGGGCAGTTCTTC; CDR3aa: CASSSGQGGQFF
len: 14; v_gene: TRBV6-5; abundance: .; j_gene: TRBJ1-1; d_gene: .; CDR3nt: TGTGCCAGCGGTTTGACAACATGGAACACTGAAGCTTTCTTT; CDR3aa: CASGLTTWNTEAFF
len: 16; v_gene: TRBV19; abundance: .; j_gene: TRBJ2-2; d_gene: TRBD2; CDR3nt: TGTGCCAGTAGTAGCCCTAGCGGGGGGAACACCGGGGAGCTGTTTTTT; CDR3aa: CASSSPSGGNTGELFF
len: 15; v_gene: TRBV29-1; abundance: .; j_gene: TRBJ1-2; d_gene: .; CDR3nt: TGCAGCGTTGAAGGGGCAGGGTCAGACCCCTATGGCTACACCTTC; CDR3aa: CSVEGAGSDPYGYTF
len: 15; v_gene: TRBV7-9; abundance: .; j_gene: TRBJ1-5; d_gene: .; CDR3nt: TGTGCCAGCAGCTTAGGTACAGGGCACAATCAGCCCCAGCATTTT; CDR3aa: CASSLGTGHNQPQHF
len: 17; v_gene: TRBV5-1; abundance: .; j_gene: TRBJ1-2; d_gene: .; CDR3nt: TGCGCCAGCAGCTTGGGCTCCAACGCTGTAGCTAACTATGGCTACACCTTC; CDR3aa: CASSLGSNAVANYGYTF
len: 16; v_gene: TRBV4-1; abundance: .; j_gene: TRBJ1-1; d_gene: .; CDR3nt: TGCGCCAGCAGCCAAGAAGGTAGCGCGGCGAACACTGAAGCTTTCTTT; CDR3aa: CASSQEGSAANTEAFF
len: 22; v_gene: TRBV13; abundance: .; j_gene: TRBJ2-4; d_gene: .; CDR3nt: TGTGCCAGCAGCTTAGAAGATTGGGTCAGCGGCCCGACTCATGGAGCCAAAAACATTCAGTACTTC; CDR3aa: CASSLEDWVSGPTHGAKNIQYF
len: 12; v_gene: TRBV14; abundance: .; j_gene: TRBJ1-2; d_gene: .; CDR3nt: TGTGCCAGCAGCCAAGGGGGGGTTGGCTACACCTTC; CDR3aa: CASSQGGVGYTF
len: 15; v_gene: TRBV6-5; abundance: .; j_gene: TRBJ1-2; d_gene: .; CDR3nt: TGTGCCAGCAGTTACTCCTTACGGACAGATTATGGCTACACCTTC; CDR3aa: CASSYSLRTDYGYTF
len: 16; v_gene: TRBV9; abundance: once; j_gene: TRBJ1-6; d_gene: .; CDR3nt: TGTGCCAGCAGCGTAAACCGGGACAAGGGCAATTCACCCCTCCACTTT; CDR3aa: CASSVNRDKGNSPLHF
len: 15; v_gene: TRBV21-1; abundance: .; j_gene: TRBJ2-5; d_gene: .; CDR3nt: TGTGCCAGCAGCAAAGGAACAGAGGACAAAGAGACCCAGTACTTC; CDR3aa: CASSKGTEDKETQYF
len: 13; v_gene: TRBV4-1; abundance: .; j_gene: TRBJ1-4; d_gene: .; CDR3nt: TGCGCCACAGGGAGGGGTCCTAATGAAAAACTGTTTTTT; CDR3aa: CATGRGPNEKLFF
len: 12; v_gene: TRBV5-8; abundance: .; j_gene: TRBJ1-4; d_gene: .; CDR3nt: TGTGCCAGCAGCTTGGTGCGTGAAAAACTGTTTTTT; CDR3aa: CASSLVREKLFF
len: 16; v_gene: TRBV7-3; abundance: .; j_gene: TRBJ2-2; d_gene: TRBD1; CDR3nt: TGTGCCAGCAGCTTAGGATGGGCAGGGGGCCCCCTGGAGCTGTTTTTT; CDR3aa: CASSLGWAGGPLELFF
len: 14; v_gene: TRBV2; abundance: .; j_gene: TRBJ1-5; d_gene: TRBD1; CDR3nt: TGTGCCAGCAGTGGGACAGGGAGAAGTCAGCCCCAGCATTTT; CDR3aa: CASSGTGRSQPQHF
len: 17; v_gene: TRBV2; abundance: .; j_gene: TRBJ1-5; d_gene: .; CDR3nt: TGTGCCAGCAGTGAAGGGCGGTCAGGGTTGTACAATCAGCCCCAGCATTTT; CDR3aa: CASSEGRSGLYNQPQHF
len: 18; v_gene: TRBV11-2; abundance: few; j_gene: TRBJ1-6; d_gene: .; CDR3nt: TGTGCCAGCAGCTTAGGGGAGGCAGGCTCCATCGGGAATTCACCCCTCCACTTT; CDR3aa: CASSLGEAGSIGNSPLHF
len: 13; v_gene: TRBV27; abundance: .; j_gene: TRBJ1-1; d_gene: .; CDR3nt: TGTGCCAGCAGTTTATGGCTGAACACTGAAGCTTTCTTT; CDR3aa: CASSLWLNTEAFF
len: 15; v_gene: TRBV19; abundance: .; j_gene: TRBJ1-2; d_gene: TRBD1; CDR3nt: TGTGCCAGTAGTATTGGAGGACAGGGGGCCGCTGGCTACACCTTC; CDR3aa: CASSIGGQGAAGYTF
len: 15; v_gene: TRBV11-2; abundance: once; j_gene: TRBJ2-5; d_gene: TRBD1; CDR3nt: TGTGCCAGCAACCAACAGGGGGGATGGCGAGAGACCCAGTACTTC; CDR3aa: CASNQQGGWRETQYF
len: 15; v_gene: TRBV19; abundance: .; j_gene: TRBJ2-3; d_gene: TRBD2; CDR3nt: TGTGCCAGTAGCGGACTAGCGGGGGGGCAAGATACGCAGTATTTT; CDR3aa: CASSGLAGGQDTQYF
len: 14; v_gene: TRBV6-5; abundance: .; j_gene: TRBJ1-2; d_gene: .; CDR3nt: TGTGCCAGCAGTTACGGGGCAGGGGACTATGGCTACACCTTC; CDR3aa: CASSYGAGDYGYTF
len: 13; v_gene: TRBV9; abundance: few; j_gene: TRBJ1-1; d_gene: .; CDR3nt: TGTGCCAGCAGCTTTCAGTCGAACACTGAAGCTTTCTTT; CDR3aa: CASSFQSNTEAFF
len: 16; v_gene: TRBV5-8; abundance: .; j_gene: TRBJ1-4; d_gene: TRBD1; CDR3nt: TGTGCCAGCAGCTTAGAATCCGGGACAGGGTTAGAAAAACTGTTTTTT; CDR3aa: CASSLESGTGLEKLFF
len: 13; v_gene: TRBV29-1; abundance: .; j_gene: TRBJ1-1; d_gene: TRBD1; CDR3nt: TGCAGCGCTGACAGGGCGAGGAACACTGAAGCTTTCTTT; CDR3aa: CSADRARNTEAFF
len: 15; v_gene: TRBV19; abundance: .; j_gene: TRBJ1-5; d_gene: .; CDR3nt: TGTGCCAGTAGTGTCACAGGGTTAAGCAATCAGCCCCAGCATTTT; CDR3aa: CASSVTGLSNQPQHF
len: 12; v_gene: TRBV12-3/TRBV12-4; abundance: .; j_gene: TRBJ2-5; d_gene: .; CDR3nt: TGTGCCAGCACCAATCACGGTAACCCCCAGTACTTC; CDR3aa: CASTNHGNPQYF
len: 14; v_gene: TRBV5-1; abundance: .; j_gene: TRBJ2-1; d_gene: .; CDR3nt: TGCGCCAGCAGGGAGACAGGACTCGTCGATGAGCAGTTCTTC; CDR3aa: CASRETGLVDEQFF